These T cell receptor beta chains were read from a single sample in a study of T cell repertoires in cytomegalovirus infection. TCRdb analysed the reads with MiXCR anew, one entry per CDR3 protein. This repertoire shows more than 400,000 distinct CDR3 sequences, 26% found once; its top ten account for roughly 13%. Sequencing was done on a sample of PBMCs. The receptors were sampled from a human donor in good health (CMV status not recorded). Some clones in this sample may be carry-over from other donors' samples. Both conserved end residues are part of each CDR3. D genes are given only for firm matches. The size entry is marked missing in some rows and otherwise reads once, few, many or a size class.

D gene | J gene | clone size | V gene | CDR3 DNA | CDR3 protein
TRBD2 | TRBJ2-5 | NA | TRBV29-1 | TGCAGCGTTGTCCAAAGCGGGAGTTGGGAGACCCAGTACTTC | CSVVQSGSWETQYF
NA | TRBJ1-2 | many | TRBV7-2 | TGTGCCAGCAGCTCCCCGTCGGGCACTGGGTGGAACTATGGCTACACCTTC | CASSSPSGTGWNYGYTF
TRBD2 | TRBJ2-7 | many | TRBV7-2 | TGTGCCAGCAGTGCGGGGGGAAGCTCCTACGAGCAGTACTTC | CASSAGGSSYEQYF
TRBD2 | TRBJ2-1 | NA | TRBV28 | TGTGCCAGCAGTTTGATAGTGGGGGGGGACCCCGGGCAGTTCTTC | CASSLIVGGDPGQFF
NA | TRBJ1-4 | many | TRBV7-6 | TGTGCCAGCAGCCCGACAGTGACTAATGAAAAACTGTTTTTT | CASSPTVTNEKLFF
TRBD2 | TRBJ2-2 | NA | TRBV12-3/TRBV12-4 | TGTGCCAGCAGGTCTAGCGGTTCGAACACCGGGGAGCTGTTTTTT | CASRSSGSNTGELFF
NA | TRBJ2-5 | NA | TRBV25-1 | TGTGCCAGCAGTGCCCTGGACAGTACTGAGACCCAGTACTTC | CASSALDSTETQYF
NA | TRBJ2-3 | NA | TRBV28 | TGTGCCAGCAGCCCTCTGGGACTGGCTCACCCTAACACCCCCTCGGGCACAGATACGCAGTATTTT | CASSPLGLAHPNTPSGTDTQYF
TRBD1 | TRBJ2-5 | few | TRBV7-6 | TGTGCCAGCAGCCGACCGGGACAGGGGGCGAGATCGGAGACCCAGTACTTC | CASSRPGQGARSETQYF
NA | TRBJ1-4 | many | TRBV7-8 | TGTGCCAGCAGCTTAGCCAGGTCAAAGGTTTGGGAAAAACTGTTTTTT | CASSLARSKVWEKLFF
TRBD1 | TRBJ2-5 | few | TRBV25-1 | TGTGCCAGCAGTTCAGGGGGCGCGGGGACAAGAGAGACCCAGTACTTC | CASSSGGAGTRETQYF
NA | TRBJ1-1 | NA | TRBV19 | TGTGCCAGTACCCGGGGGGCCACTGAAGCTTTCTTT | CASTRGATEAFF
TRBD1 | TRBJ1-6 | NA | TRBV11-3 | TGTGCCAGCAGCTTAATGTTGGCCAGGGGGTCCTATAATTCACCCCTCCACTTT | CASSLMLARGSYNSPLHF
NA | TRBJ2-1 | few | TRBV6-1 | TGTGCCAGCAGTTCCCCGGTAGGCGGGGAGCAGTTCTTC | CASSSPVGGEQFF
NA | TRBJ2-6 | NA | TRBV11-2 | TGTGCCAGCAGCTCCTTATTCGTCAAATCGGGGGCCAACGTCCTGACTTTC | CASSSLFVKSGANVLTF
TRBD2 | TRBJ2-3 | few | TRBV5-6 | TGTGCCAGCAGCTCAAGACTAGCGGGAGGACGGGATACGCAGTATTTT | CASSSRLAGGRDTQYF